Shown below are 19 T cell receptor beta chains from a single sample sequenced in a study of OX40 agonist ivuxolimab in advanced cancers. The protocol was immunoSEQ multiplex PCR, while the TCRdb copy is restricted to in-frame clones and leaves out a portion. The table shows under 70,000 clones, with approximately 85% occurring only once. The sample was CD4+ or CD8+ T cells sorted from blood, taken in a trial of the OX40 agonist ivuxolimab. The receptor source for this set is an adult with an advanced solid tumor such as melanoma, head and neck, liver or kidney cancer.

The V and J genes are TRBV5-1 and TRBJ2-1; 9 nucleotides agree with TRBD2. CDR3 length: 15 amino acids. Per germline, CDR1 SGHRS and CDR2 YFSETQ. With V trimmed by 0 bases and J by 7 bases, 5 bases remained unmatched. This CDR3 reads CASSLVLAGSNEQFF. The CDR3 bases are TGCGCCAGCAGCTTGGTGCTAGCGGGAAGTAATGAGCAGTTCTTC.

V is TRBV27 and J is TRBJ2-3; D is uncertain. The germline V and J ends were trimmed by 8 bases and 2 bases, with 11 bases remaining between them. The CDR3 spans 13 residues. Germline V gives CDR1 MNHEY, CDR2 SMNVEV (reference sequence). For the CDR3, the DNA is TGTGCCAGCCGTCGGTCTTACACAGATACGCAGTATTTT. Amino acids: CASRRSYTDTQYF.

The rearrangement uses TRBV7-3 and TRBJ2-1, with 9 bases that match TRBD1. This CDR3 has 14 residues. Germline trimming cut 2 bases from V and 9 bases from J; bases unmatched to any gene: 5. From germline, CDR1 is SGHTA and CDR2 FQGTGA. The CDR3 loop reads CASSLGTGFTEQFF. CDR3 nucleotides: TGTGCCAGCAGCTTAGGGACAGGGTTTACTGAGCAGTTCTTC. The entire variable domain, with the rest obtained from reference TRBV7-3 and TRBJ2-1, is as follows: GAGVSQTPSNKVTEKGKYVELRCDPISGHTALYWYRQSLGQGPEFLIYFQGTGAADDSGLPNDRFFAVRPEGSVSTLKIQRTERGDSAVYLCASSLGTGFTEQFFGPGTRLTVL.

The CDR3 coding sequence is TGTGCCAGCAGCGTAGAGGACGGGGGCCCAGATACGCAGTATTTT. This translates into CASSVEDGGPDTQYF. The V call is TRBV9, the J call TRBJ2-3; D possibly matches TRBD1 or TRBD2 (6 bases each). This CDR3 has 15 amino acids. V gave up 0 bases and J gave up 4 bases, with 12 bases separating them. The germline V gene has CDR1 SGDLS and CDR2 YYNGEE.

To note about this clone: At one end, the junction sequence differs from germline, possibly due to a read error. The chain uses TRBV18 and TRBJ2-1; the match to TRBD2 covers 10 bases. The germline V gene encodes CDR1 KGHSH and CDR2 LQKENI. This CDR3 spans 16 amino acids. The CDR3 loop is CASSLNTLAGGLPGVF. DNA of the CDR3: TGTGCCAGCTCACTTAACACGTTAGCGGGAGGCCTACCAGGGGTCTTC.

This chain joins TRBV27 and TRBJ1-1; 7 positions agree with TRBD1. CDR3 size: 14 residues. CDR1 is MNHEY and CDR2 is SMNVEV in the germline V gene (reference sequence). J gave up 4 bases and V 5 bases, and 7 bases lay outside the gene matches. The CDR3 is CASSSYRGTTEAFF. CDR3 coding DNA: TGTGCCAGCAGTAGTTACAGGGGTACCACTGAAGCTTTCTTT.

The genes are TRBV7-2 and TRBJ2-7; 9 bases align to TRBD2. Germline V CDR1 and CDR2: SGHTA, FQGNSA. The CDR3 consists of 13 residues. V was clipped by 5 bases and J by 10 bases; unmatched bases: 9. The CDR3 coding sequence is TGTGCCAGCAGCGTGGGCGGGAGGGTGGAACAGTACTTC. Translated: CASSVGGRVEQYF.

This rearrangement joins TRBV30 to TRBJ2-1, with no clear D. The germline gives CDR1 GTSNPN, CDR2 SVGIG (reference sequence). V lost 4 bases and J lost 10, with 11 bases in between. CDR3 length equals 11 residues. This CDR3 is CAWNRVGEQFF. CDR3 in DNA: TGTGCCTGGAATAGGGTCGGAGAGCAGTTCTTC.

The rearrangement joins TRBV7-9 to TRBJ2-1, with 9 bases lining up with TRBD2. V shed 5 bases, J shed 4 bases, and the junction held 6 bases outside the gene matches. This CDR3 comprises 15 residues. Germline V lookup: CDR1 SEHNR, CDR2 FQNEAQ (reference sequence). CDR3 amino acids: CASSLGLARYNEQFF. The DNA of the CDR3 is TGTGCCAGCAGCCTCGGACTAGCGAGGTACAATGAGCAGTTCTTC.

The chain is built from TRBV5-4 and TRBJ1-1; D possibly corresponds to TRBD1 (6 bases). V shed 4 bases and J shed 4 bases, with 17 bases lying between them. Looked up from germline, CDR1 is SGHNT and CDR2 is YYREEE (reference sequence). The CDR3 extends over 15 amino acids. The CDR3 loop is CASSDEQGFSTEAFF. The DNA of the CDR3 is TGTGCCAGCAGCGACGAACAGGGATTTAGCACTGAAGCTTTCTTT.

The chain joins TRBV7-9 to TRBJ2-7, with 9 positions matching TRBD1. V lost 6 bases to trimming and J lost 1 base; unmatched junction nucleotides: 4. Germline loops: CDR1 SEHNR, CDR2 FQNEAQ (reference sequence). The CDR3 contains 14 residues. In nucleotides, the CDR3 is TGTGCCAGCAGGGAGACAGGGGGTTCCTACGAGCAGTACTTC. Residues: CASRETGGSYEQYF.

The chain uses TRBV28 and TRBJ1-2, with 9 nucleotides matching TRBD1. V shed 6 bases and J 6 bases; nucleotides not matched to a gene: 11. The CDR3 has 15 amino acids. Germline loops: CDR1 MDHEN, CDR2 SYDVKM. The CDR3 coding sequence is TGTGCCAGCAGCGAACAGGGGGCGCAATTTAATGGCTACACCTTC. This encodes CASSEQGAQFNGYTF.

The chain links TRBV2 to TRBJ2-7; D gene unclear. The CDR3 is 13 residues long. Trimming left V 7 bases short and J 3 bases short, with 13 bases between. The V gene's germline CDR1 is SNHLY and CDR2 FYNNEI. The CDR3 spells CASKITGSYEQYF. The CDR3 region has the DNA TGTGCCAGCAAGATTACTGGAAGCTACGAGCAGTACTTC.

The chain recombines TRBV6-6 with TRBJ2-7; 10 nucleotides match TRBD1. The CDR3 sequence is 14 residues long. The germline V gene encodes CDR1 MNHNY and CDR2 SVGAGI (reference sequence). Trimming cost V 5 bases and J 4 bases; bases outside gene matches: 5. CDR3 nucleotide sequence: TGTGCCAGCAGTCCTTGGGACAGGGGTTACGAGCAGTACTTC. This translates into CASSPWDRGYEQYF.

The CDR3 reads CASSYTTGVFDTEAFF. The CDR3 DNA follows: TGTGCCAGCAGTTACACAACAGGGGTTTTTGACACTGAAGCTTTCTTT. The rearrangement links TRBV6-5 to TRBJ1-1; 7 bases map to TRBD1. With V trimmed by 2 bases and J by 3 bases, 9 bases remained unmatched. Germline V gives CDR1 MNHEY, CDR2 SVGAGI. This CDR3 region has 16 residues.

This rearrangement joins TRBV18 to TRBJ2-3, with D hard to call. Germline lookup yields CDR1 KGHSH and CDR2 LQKENI. V dropped 3 bases and J dropped 6 bases, with 13 bases sitting between them. The CDR3 totals 14 residues. In DNA, the CDR3 is TGTGCCAGCTCACCGCCAACGGCCGGGGATACGCAGTATTTT. Protein product: CASSPPTAGDTQYF.

The rearrangement uses TRBV28 and TRBJ2-7; 7 bases line up with TRBD2. Germline CDR1 reads MDHEN; CDR2 reads SYDVKM. The CDR3 spans 11 residues. The CDR3 here is CASSGGYEQYF. In DNA, the CDR3 is TGTGCTTCTTCGGGAGGCTACGAGCAGTACTTC.

This clone was found once. J is TRBJ1-3 and V is TRBV27, with D perhaps matching TRBD1 (5 bases). The germline V gene has CDR1 MNHEY and CDR2 SMNVEV (reference sequence). This CDR3 has 15 amino acids. V lost 5 bases, J lost 2 bases, and 13 bases lay in between. The CDR3 here is CASSPDRATGNTIYF. The CDR3 bases are TGTGCCAGCAGTCCTGACAGAGCCACTGGAAACACCATATATTTT.

This clone was detected only once. The chain links TRBV9 to TRBJ1-1; D unclear. This CDR3 is built from 14 residues. The V gene's germline CDR1 is SGDLS and CDR2 YYNGEE. Trimming left V 5 bases short and J 1 base short, with 12 bases between. The CDR3 is CASRPGRENTEAFF. CDR3 sequence (DNA): TGTGCCAGCAGACCCGGACGGGAGAACACTGAAGCTTTCTTT.